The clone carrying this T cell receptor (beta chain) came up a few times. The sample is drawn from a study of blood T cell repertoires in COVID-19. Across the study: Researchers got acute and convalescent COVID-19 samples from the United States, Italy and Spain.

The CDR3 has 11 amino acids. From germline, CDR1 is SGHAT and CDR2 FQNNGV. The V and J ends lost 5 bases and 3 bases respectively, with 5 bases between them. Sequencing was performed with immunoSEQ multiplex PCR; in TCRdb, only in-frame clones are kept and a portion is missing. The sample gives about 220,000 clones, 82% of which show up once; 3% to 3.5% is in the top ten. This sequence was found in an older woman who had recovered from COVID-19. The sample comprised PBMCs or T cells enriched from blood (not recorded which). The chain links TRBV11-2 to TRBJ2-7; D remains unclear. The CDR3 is CASSPHYEQYF. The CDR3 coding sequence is TGTGCCAGCAGCCCCCACTACGAGCAGTACTTC.